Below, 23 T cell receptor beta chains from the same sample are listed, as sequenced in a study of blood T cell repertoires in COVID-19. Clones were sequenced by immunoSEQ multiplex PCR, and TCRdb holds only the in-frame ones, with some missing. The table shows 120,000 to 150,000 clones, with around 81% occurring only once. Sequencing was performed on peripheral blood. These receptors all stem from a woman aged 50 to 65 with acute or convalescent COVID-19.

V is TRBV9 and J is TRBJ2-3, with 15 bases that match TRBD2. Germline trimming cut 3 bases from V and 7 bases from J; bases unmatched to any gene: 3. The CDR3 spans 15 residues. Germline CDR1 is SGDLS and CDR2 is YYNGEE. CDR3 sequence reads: CASSGGTSGGYTQYF. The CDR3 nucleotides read TGTGCCAGCAGCGGAGGGACTAGCGGGGGGTATACGCAGTATTTT. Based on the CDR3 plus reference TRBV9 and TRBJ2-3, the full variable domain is DSGVTQTPKHLITATGQRVTLRCSPRSGDLSVYWYQQSLDQGLQFLIQYYNGEERAKGNILERFSAQQFPDLHSELNLSSLELGDSALYFCASSGGTSGGYTQYFGPGTRLTVL.

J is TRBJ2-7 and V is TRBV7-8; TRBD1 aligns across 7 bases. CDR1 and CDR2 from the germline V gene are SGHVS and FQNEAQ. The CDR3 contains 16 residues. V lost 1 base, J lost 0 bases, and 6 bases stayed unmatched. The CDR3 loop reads CASSLDGQAVSYEQYF. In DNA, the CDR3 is TGTGCCAGCAGCTTAGATGGACAGGCTGTCTCCTACGAGCAGTACTTC.

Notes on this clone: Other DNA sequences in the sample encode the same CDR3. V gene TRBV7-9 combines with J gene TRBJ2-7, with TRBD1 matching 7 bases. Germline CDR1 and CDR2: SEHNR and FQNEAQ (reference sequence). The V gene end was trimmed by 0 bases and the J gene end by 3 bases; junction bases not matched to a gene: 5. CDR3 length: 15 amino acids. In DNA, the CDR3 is TGTGCCAGCAGCTTAGCGCTTCCAGGGGGCTACGAGCAGTACTTC. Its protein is CASSLALPGGYEQYF.

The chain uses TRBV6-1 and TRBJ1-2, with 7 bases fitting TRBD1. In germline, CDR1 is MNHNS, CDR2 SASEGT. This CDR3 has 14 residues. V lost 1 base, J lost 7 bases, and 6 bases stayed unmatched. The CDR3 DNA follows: TGTGCCAGCAGTGAAGTCAACAGGGGAGGTGGCTACACCTTC. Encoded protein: CASSEVNRGGGYTF.

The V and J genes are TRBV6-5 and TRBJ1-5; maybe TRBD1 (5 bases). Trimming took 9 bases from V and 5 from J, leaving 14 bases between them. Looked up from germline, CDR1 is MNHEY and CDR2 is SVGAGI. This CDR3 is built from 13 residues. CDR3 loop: CASRGGLDQPQHF. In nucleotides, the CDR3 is TGTGCCAGTAGGGGAGGGCTCGATCAGCCCCAGCATTTT.

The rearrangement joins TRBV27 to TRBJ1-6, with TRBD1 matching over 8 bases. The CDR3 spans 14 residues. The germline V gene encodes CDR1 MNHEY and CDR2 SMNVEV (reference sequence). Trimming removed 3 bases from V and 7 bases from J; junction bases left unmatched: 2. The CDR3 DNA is TGTGCCAGCAGTTTCCAGGGGGCGAATTCACCCCTCCACTTT. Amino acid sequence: CASSFQGANSPLHF.

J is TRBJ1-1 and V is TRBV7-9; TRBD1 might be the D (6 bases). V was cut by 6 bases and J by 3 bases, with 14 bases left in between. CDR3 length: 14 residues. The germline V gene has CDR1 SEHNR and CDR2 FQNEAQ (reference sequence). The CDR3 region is CASRSTGSDTEAFF. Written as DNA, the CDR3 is TGTGCCAGCAGATCAACAGGGTCTGACACTGAAGCTTTCTTT. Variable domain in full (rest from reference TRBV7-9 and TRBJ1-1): DTGVSQNPRHKITKRGQNVTFRCDPISEHNRLYWYRQTLGQGPEFLTYFQNEAQLEKSRLLSDRFSAERPKGSFSTLEIQRTEQGDSAMYLCASRSTGSDTEAFFGQGTRLTVV.

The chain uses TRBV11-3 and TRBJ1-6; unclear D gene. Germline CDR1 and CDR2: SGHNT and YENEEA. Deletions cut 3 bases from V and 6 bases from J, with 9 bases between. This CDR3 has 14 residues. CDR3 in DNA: TGTGCCAGCAGCTTGGGCCAGACTAATTCACCCCTCCACTTT. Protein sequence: CASSLGQTNSPLHF.

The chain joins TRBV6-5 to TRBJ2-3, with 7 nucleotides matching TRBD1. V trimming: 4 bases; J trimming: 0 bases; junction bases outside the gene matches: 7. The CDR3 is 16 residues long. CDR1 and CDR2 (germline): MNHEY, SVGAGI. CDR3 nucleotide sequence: TGTGCCAGCAGTTCGGGACAGTCCCCTAGCACAGATACGCAGTATTTT. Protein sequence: CASSSGQSPSTDTQYF.

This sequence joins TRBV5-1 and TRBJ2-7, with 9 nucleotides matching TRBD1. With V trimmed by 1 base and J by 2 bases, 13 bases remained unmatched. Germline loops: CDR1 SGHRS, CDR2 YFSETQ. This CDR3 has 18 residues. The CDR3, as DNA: TGCGCCAGCAGCTTGTGGGGGGAGGACAGGGGAAGCACCTACGAGCAGTACTTC. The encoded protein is CASSLWGEDRGSTYEQYF.

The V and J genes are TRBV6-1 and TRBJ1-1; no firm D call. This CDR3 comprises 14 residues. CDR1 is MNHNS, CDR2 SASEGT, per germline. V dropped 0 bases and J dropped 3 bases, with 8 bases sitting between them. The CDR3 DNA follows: TGTGCCAGCAGTGAAGCGCGTGTTTACACTGAAGCTTTCTTT. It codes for CASSEARVYTEAFF.

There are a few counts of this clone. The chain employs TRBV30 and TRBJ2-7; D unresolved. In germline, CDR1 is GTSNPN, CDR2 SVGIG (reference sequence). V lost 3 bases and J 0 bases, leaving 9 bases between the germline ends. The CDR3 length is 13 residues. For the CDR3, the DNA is TGTGCCTGGAGCGTTTCTAGCTCCTACGAGCAGTACTTC. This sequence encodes CAWSVSSSYEQYF.

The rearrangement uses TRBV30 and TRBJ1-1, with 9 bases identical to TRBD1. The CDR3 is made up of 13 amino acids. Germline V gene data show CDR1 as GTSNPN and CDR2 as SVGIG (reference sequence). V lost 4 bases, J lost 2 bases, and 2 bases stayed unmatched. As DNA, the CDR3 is TGTGCCTGGAAGGGACAGGGCAACACTGAAGCTTTCTTT. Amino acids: CAWKGQGNTEAFF.

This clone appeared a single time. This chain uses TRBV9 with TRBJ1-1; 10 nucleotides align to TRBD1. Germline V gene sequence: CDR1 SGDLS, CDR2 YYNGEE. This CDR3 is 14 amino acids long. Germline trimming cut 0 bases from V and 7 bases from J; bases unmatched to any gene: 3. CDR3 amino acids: CASSVVGTGDEAFF. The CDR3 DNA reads TGTGCCAGCAGCGTAGTAGGGACAGGGGATGAAGCTTTCTTT.

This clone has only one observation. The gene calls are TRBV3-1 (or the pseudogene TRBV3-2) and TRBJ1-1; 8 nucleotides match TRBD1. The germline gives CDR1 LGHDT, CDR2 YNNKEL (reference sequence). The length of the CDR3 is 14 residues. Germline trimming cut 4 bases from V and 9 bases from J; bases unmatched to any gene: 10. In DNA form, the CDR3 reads TGTGCCAGCAGCCGAGGTGCGACAGGGGAGAAAGCTTTCTTT. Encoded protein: CASSRGATGEKAFF.

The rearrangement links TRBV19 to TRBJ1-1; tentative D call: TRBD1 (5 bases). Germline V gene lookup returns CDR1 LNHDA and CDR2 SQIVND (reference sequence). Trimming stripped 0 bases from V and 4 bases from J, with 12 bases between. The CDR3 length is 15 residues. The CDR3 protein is CASSIEGARLTEAFF. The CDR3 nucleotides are TGTGCCAGTAGTATAGAAGGGGCGCGACTCACTGAAGCTTTCTTT.

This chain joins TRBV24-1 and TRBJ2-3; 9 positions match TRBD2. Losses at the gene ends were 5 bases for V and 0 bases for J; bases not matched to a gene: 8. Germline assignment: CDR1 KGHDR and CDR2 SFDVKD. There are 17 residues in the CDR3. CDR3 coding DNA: TGTGCCACCAGTGGCGGGGGGGCGTCCTCTAGCACAGATACGCAGTATTTT. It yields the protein CATSGGGASSSTDTQYF.

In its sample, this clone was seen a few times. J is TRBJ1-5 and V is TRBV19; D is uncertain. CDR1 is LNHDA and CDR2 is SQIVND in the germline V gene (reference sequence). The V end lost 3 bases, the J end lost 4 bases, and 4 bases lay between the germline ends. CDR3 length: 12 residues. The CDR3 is CASSILNQPQHF. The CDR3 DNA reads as TGTGCCAGTAGTATCCTGAATCAGCCCCAGCATTTT.

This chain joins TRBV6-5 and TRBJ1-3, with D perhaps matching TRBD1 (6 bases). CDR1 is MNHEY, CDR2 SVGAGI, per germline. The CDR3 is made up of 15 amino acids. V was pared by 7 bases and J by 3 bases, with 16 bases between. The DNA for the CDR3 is TGTGCCAGCAAATATGACAGGAGCAATGGAAACACCATATATTTT. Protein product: CASKYDRSNGNTIYF.

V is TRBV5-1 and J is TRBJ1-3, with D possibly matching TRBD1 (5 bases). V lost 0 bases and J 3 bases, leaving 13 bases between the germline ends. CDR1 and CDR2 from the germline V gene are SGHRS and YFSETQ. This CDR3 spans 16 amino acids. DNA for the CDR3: TGCGCCAGCAGCTTGGCGGGGGGAGGTATTGGAAACACCATATATTTT. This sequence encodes CASSLAGGGIGNTIYF.

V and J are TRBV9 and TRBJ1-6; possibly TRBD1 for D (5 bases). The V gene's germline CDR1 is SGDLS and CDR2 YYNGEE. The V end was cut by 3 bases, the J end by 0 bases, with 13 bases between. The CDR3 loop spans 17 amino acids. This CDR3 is CASSAGHQFSYNSPLHF. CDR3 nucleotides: TGTGCCAGCAGCGCCGGACACCAATTCTCCTATAATTCACCCCTCCACTTT.

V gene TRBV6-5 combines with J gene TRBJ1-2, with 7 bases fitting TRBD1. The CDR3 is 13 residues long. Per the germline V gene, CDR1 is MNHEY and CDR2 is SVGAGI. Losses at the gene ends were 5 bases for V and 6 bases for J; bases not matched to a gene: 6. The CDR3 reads CASSTRDRHGYTF. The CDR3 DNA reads TGTGCCAGCAGTACCCGGGACAGACATGGCTACACCTTC.

The CDR3 reads CASSLSSGRASYEQYF. CDR3 nucleotides: TGTGCCAGCAGTCTCTCCTCGGGCAGGGCCTCCTACGAGCAGTACTTC. This chain uses TRBV28 with TRBJ2-7; tentatively, D is TRBD1 (5 bases). The germline CDR1 and CDR2 sequences are MDHEN and SYDVKM. The V end was cut by 5 bases, the J end by 0 bases, with 17 bases between. There are 16 residues in the CDR3. The full variable domain, with the rest looked up from reference TRBV28 and TRBJ2-7, is DVKVTQSSRYLVKRTGEKVFLECVQDMDHENMFWYRQDPGLGLRLIYFSYDVKMKEKGDIPEGYSVSREKKERFSLILESASTNQTSMYLCASSLSSGRASYEQYFGPGTRLTVT.